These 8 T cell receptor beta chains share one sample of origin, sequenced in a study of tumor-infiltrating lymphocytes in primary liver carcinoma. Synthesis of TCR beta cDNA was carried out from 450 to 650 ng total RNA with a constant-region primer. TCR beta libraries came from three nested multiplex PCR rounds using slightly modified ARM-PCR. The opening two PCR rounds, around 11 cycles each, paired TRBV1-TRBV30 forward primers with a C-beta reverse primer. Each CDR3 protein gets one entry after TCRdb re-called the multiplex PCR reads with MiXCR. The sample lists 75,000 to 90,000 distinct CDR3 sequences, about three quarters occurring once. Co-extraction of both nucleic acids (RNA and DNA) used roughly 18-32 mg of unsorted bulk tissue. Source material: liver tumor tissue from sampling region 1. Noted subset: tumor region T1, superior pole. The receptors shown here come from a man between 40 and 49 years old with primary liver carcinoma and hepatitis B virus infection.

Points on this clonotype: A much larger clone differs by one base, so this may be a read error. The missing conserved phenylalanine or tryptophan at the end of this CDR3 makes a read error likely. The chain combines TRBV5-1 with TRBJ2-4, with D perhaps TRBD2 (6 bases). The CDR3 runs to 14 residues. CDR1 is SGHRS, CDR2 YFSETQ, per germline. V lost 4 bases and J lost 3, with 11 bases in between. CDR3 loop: CASSGREDKNIQYL. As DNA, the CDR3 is TGCGCCAGCAGCGGCAGGGAGGACAAAAACATTCAGTACTTG.

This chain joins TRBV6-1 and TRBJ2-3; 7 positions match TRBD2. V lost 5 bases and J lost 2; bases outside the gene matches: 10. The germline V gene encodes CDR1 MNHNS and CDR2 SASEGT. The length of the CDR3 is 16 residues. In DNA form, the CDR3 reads TGTGCCAGCAGTCAGTTAGCGGGTTTAGTCACAGATACGCAGTATTTT. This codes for CASSQLAGLVTDTQYF.

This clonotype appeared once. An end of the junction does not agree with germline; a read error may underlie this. CDR3: CAIIWGETQYF. In DNA, the CDR3 is TGCGCCATCATTTGGGGGGAGACCCAGTACTTC. This chain connects TRBV10-3 to TRBJ2-5; either TRBD1 or TRBD2 may fit D (5 bases each). This CDR3 region has 11 residues. Germline V gene data show CDR1 as ENHRY and CDR2 as SYGVKD.

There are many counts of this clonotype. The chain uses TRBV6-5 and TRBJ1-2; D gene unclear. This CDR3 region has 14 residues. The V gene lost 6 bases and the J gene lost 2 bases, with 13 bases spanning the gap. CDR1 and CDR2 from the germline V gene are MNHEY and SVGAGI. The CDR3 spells CASSPSRYNYGYTF. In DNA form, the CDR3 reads TGTGCCAGCAGCCCCTCAAGATACAACTATGGCTACACCTTC.

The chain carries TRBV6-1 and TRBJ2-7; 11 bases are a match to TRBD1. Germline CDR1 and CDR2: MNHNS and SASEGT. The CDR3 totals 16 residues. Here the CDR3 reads CVNSDNEGQGVREQYF. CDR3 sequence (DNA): TGTGTCAACAGTGATAACGAGGGACAGGGGGTTCGCGAGCAGTACTTC.

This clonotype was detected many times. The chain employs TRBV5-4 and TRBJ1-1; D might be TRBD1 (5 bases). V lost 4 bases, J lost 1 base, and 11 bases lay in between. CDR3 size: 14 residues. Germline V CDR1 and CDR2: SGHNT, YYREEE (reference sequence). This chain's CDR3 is CASSGGDGNTEAFF. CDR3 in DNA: TGTGCCAGCAGCGGAGGGGACGGGAACACTGAAGCTTTCTTT.

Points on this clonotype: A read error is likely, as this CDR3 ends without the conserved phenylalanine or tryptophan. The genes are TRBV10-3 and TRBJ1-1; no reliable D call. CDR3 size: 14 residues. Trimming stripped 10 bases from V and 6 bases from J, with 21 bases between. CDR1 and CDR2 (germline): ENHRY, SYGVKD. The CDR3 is CATLARAALSEAFL. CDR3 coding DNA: TGTGCCACCTTGGCAAGGGCAGCCCTGTCTGAAGCTTTCTTA.

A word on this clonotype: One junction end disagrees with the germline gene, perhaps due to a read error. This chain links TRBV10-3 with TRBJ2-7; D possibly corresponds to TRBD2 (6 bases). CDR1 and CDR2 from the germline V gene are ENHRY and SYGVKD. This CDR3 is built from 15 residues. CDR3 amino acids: CAIRGTVRESIERYF. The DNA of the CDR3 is TGTGCCATCAGAGGAACTGTCCGGGAGAGTATCGAGCGGTACTTC.